The 20 T cell receptor beta chains given below trace back to one sample, sequenced in a study. TCRdb independently ran MiXCR on the RT-PCR reads; one entry per CDR3 protein. The sample records fewer than 800,000 distinct CDR3 sequences, 13% to 15% being singletons. Specimen: memory CD4+ T cells from blood. The receptors stem from a female donor in good health, serving as a healthy control.

This clonotype was detected a few times. The J gene is TRBJ2-1, the V gene TRBV6-1, with a weak D call TRBD2 (7 bases). V was clipped by 7 bases and J by 0 bases, with 13 bases between them. The CDR3 loop spans 15 amino acids. Per germline, CDR1 MNHNS and CDR2 SASEGT. The DNA of the CDR3 is TGTGCCAGCACCGAAAGGGGGGGCTCCTACAATGAGCAGTTCTTC. This sequence encodes CASTERGGSYNEQFF.

This clonotype was seen at least ten times. The CDR3 DNA sequence: TGTGCCAGCAGCTTAGTCTCGGGAGGGGGCGGGACCCAGTACTTC. It yields the protein CASSLVSGGGGTQYF. J is TRBJ2-5 and V is TRBV7-2, with a tentative D call TRBD2 (8 bases). The V and J ends lost 1 base and 7 bases respectively, with 16 bases between them. Germline CDR1 SGHTA, CDR2 FQGNSA. This CDR3 spans 15 amino acids.

A few counts support this clonotype. The rearrangement joins TRBV9 to TRBJ2-6; 8 bases agree with TRBD1. Germline V gene sequence: CDR1 SGDLS, CDR2 YYNGEE. V trimming: 4 bases; J trimming: 11 bases; junction bases outside the gene matches: 8. This CDR3 comprises 14 residues. Here the CDR3 DNA reads TGTGCCAGCAGCCAGGGGGCAGGGGGCTACGTCCTGACTTTC. Amino acids: CASSQGAGGYVLTF.

The chain couples TRBV9 to TRBJ2-3; D gene ambiguous. Germline V gene sequence: CDR1 SGDLS, CDR2 YYNGEE. Trimming shortened V by 0 bases and J by 2 bases, and 7 bases separated the two germline ends. The CDR3 has 14 residues. CDR3 sequence reads: CASSVDPNTDTQYF. CDR3 nucleotide sequence: TGTGCCAGCAGCGTAGATCCGAACACAGATACGCAGTATTTT.

The chain combines TRBV18 with TRBJ1-5, with D possibly being TRBD1 (6 bases). This CDR3 is built from 15 residues. Trimming stripped 1 base from V and 5 bases from J, with 12 bases between. Germline V gene data show CDR1 as KGHSH and CDR2 as LQKENI. CDR3 residues: CASSPLGGSDQPQHF. CDR3 nucleotide sequence: TGTGCCAGCTCACCACTAGGGGGGTCGGATCAGCCCCAGCATTTT.

Only a few counts were recorded for this clonotype. V and J are TRBV9 and TRBJ2-1, with D hard to call. The V and J ends lost 0 bases and 2 bases respectively, with 12 bases between them. This CDR3 spans 16 amino acids. Germline V gene data show CDR1 as SGDLS and CDR2 as YYNGEE. The CDR3 is CASSVDPRSTYNEQFF. The CDR3 DNA is TGTGCCAGCAGCGTAGACCCCCGTAGTACCTACAATGAGCAGTTCTTC. The variable domain in full, completed from reference TRBV9 and TRBJ2-1, reads DSGVTQTPKHLITATGQRVTLRCSPRSGDLSVYWYQQSLDQGLQFLIQYYNGEERAKGNILERFSAQQFPDLHSELNLSSLELGDSALYFCASSVDPRSTYNEQFFGPGTRLTVL.

The CDR3 nucleotides read TGTGCCAGCAGTGAAACGGGAGGGCCGGAGGAGCAGTTCTTC. This codes for CASSETGGPEEQFF. The genes are TRBV2 and TRBJ2-1, with 8 bases aligning to TRBD2. V gave up 2 bases and J gave up 10 bases; unmatched junction bases: 7. The CDR3 runs to 14 residues. CDR1 is SNHLY and CDR2 is FYNNEI in the germline V gene.

This clonotype was counted a single time. This chain links TRBV7-2 with TRBJ2-6; D is ambiguous. The V end was cut by 3 bases, the J end by 0 bases, with 9 bases between. Germline values: CDR1 SGHTA, CDR2 FQGNSA. The CDR3 has 16 residues. The CDR3 protein is CASSFGRVSGANVLTF. Here the CDR3 DNA reads TGTGCCAGCAGCTTTGGACGGGTCTCTGGGGCCAACGTCCTGACTTTC. Variable domain in full (rest from reference TRBV7-2 and TRBJ2-6): GAGVSQSPSNKVTEKGKDVELRCDPISGHTALYWYRQSLGQGLEFLIYFQGNSAPDKSGLPSDRFSAERTGGSVSTLTIQRTQQEDSAVYLCASSFGRVSGANVLTFGAGSRLTVL.

This clonotype has just a few counts. The genes are TRBV4-1 and TRBJ2-7; D may correspond to TRBD1 or TRBD2 (5 bases each). CDR3 size: 16 residues. With 4 bases removed from V and 3 bases from J, the gap between germline ends came to 19 bases. From germline, CDR1 is MGHRA and CDR2 YSYEKL. The CDR3, as DNA: TGCGCCAGCAGCCCATCCGGGACCCAGACCCACTACGAGCAGTACTTC. Its protein is CASSPSGTQTHYEQYF.

This clonotype was detected only a few times. The chain is built from TRBV9 and TRBJ2-1; D is ambiguous. Looked up from germline, CDR1 is SGDLS and CDR2 is YYNGEE. V was shortened by 0 bases and J by 1 base, with 8 bases between the two germline ends. CDR3 size: 15 residues. Here the CDR3 reads CASSVAELSYNEQFF. The DNA for the CDR3 is TGTGCCAGCAGCGTAGCTGAGCTATCCTACAATGAGCAGTTCTTC.

This clonotype showed up just a few times. This chain links TRBV4-3 with TRBJ1-1, with D possibly being TRBD1 (6 bases). The V end lost 0 bases, the J end lost 3 bases, and 14 bases lay between the germline ends. CDR3 length equals 16 residues. The V gene's germline CDR1 is LGHNA and CDR2 YSLEER. Here the CDR3 reads CASSQESGRGHTEAFF. The CDR3 nucleotides read TGCGCCAGCAGCCAAGAAAGTGGCAGGGGCCACACTGAAGCTTTCTTT.

This clonotype was recorded at least ten times. CDR3 loop: CASSSGVEQYF. DNA of the CDR3: TGTGCCAGCAGTTCAGGGGTCGAGCAGTACTTC. The chain uses TRBV12-3 or TRBV12-4 and TRBJ2-7; TRBD1 is a possible D gene (6 bases). Trimming took 4 bases from V and 6 from J, leaving 7 bases between them. The CDR3 has 11 amino acids.

Many counts were recorded for this clonotype. The chain carries TRBV11-2 and TRBJ2-3; 15 bases are shared with TRBD2. V lost 8 bases to trimming and J lost 1 base; unmatched junction nucleotides: 13. CDR1 and CDR2 (germline): SGHAT, FQNNGV. The CDR3 spans 19 residues. CDR3 in amino acids: CASSQPGLAGGGGTDTQYF. CDR3 sequence (DNA): TGTGCCAGCTCCCAACCGGGACTAGCGGGAGGTGGCGGCACAGATACGCAGTATTTT.

The CDR3 is CASNAQGYRNEQFF. DNA of the CDR3: TGTGCCAGCAATGCTCAGGGTTACCGCAATGAGCAGTTCTTC. This chain joins TRBV2 and TRBJ2-1; possibly TRBD1 for D (5 bases). The CDR3 extends over 14 amino acids. Trimming removed 7 bases at V and 6 bases at J, with 16 bases between. Germline V gene lookup returns CDR1 SNHLY and CDR2 FYNNEI.

The rearrangement uses TRBV3-1 and TRBJ2-1; D is unresolved. The CDR3 is 16 amino acids. Germline lookup yields CDR1 LGHDT and CDR2 YNNKEL (reference sequence). V gave up 1 base and J gave up 4 bases, with 14 bases separating them. For the CDR3, the DNA is TGTGCCAGCAGCCAAGCCCCGGAAGCGAGGTACAATGAGCAGTTCTTC. This encodes CASSQAPEARYNEQFF.

This clonotype was seen only once. This chain links TRBV7-2 with TRBJ1-3; 7 bases agree with TRBD1. The V gene's germline CDR1 is SGHTA and CDR2 FQGNSA. The CDR3 is made up of 15 amino acids. V trimming: 5 bases; J trimming: 4 bases; junction bases outside the gene matches: 8. This chain's CDR3 is CASSPQTGIGNTIYF. Here the CDR3 DNA reads TGTGCCAGCAGCCCACAGACAGGGATAGGAAACACCATATATTTT.

This chain uses TRBV13 with TRBJ2-3; 14 nucleotides match TRBD2. The CDR3 loop spans 19 amino acids. Germline V gene sequence: CDR1 PRHDT, CDR2 FYEKMQ (reference sequence). V was pared by 5 bases and J by 1 base, with 11 bases of the junction left unmatched. This CDR3 is CASSPSGLAGALRTDTQYF. The CDR3 coding sequence is TGTGCCAGCAGCCCCTCGGGACTAGCGGGAGCCCTTCGCACAGATACGCAGTATTTT.

V is TRBV9 and J is TRBJ1-5, with D perhaps matching TRBD1 (6 bases). Between the trimmed V and J ends, which lost 0 bases and 3 bases, there was a span of 16 bases. The germline gives CDR1 SGDLS, CDR2 YYNGEE. This CDR3 is built from 17 residues. This CDR3 is CASSVVPHRDNNQPQHF. Written as DNA, the CDR3 is TGTGCCAGCAGCGTAGTTCCCCACAGGGATAACAATCAGCCCCAGCATTTT.

This clonotype was seen at least ten times. CDR3 in DNA: TGTGCCAGCAGTTTACTCGGGGGCCCCAATCAGCCCCAGCATTTT. Its protein is CASSLLGGPNQPQHF. The chain employs TRBV12-3 or TRBV12-4 and TRBJ1-5; perhaps TRBD1 as D (6 bases). The V end lost 2 bases, the J end lost 3 bases, and 11 bases lay between the germline ends. The CDR3 is 15 residues long.

The CDR3 DNA is TGTGCCAGCAGACCCGGGGGGACGGGCTCCTACGAGCAGTACTTC. It codes for CASRPGGTGSYEQYF. The V gene is TRBV7-2, the J gene TRBJ2-7; 7 nucleotides align to TRBD2. The CDR3 covers 15 residues. The junction had 8 bases not matched to a gene; V was cut back by 6 bases and J by 0 bases. CDR1 and CDR2 from the germline V gene are SGHTA and FQGNSA.